Below are 15 T cell receptor beta chains sequenced from a single sample in a study of cytomegalovirus exposure and HLA in healthy donors. Primers for the PCR totalled 60 Vbeta and 13 Jbeta. TCRdb keeps only in-frame clones here, not all; method: immunoSEQ multiplex PCR. The repertoire table contains 150,000 to 200,000 clones. The sample was PBMCs. The receptor set was obtained from a man between 25 and 39 years old in good health and CMV-seronegative.

The CDR3 region has the DNA TGTGCCAGCAGCCCACGGACTAGCGGGACGGAGGGCGAGCAGTACTTC. Translating it yields CASSPRTSGTEGEQYF. The V call is TRBV9, the J call TRBJ2-7, with 12 positions matching TRBD2. This CDR3 has 16 residues. Germline V gene sequence: CDR1 SGDLS, CDR2 YYNGEE. Unmatched junction bases numbered 11, after V lost 4 bases and J lost 6 bases.

The chain employs TRBV28 and TRBJ1-5, with unresolved D. V was pared by 7 bases and J by 3 bases, with 7 bases between. The V gene's germline CDR1 is MDHEN and CDR2 SYDVKM. This CDR3 has 12 amino acids. CDR3 sequence reads: CASNSPNQPQHF. CDR3 DNA: TGTGCCAGCAACTCACCCAATCAGCCCCAGCATTTT.

The CDR3 loop is CASSLRQGGEQYF. CDR3 DNA: TGTGCCAGCAGTTTACGACAGGGGGGCGAGCAGTACTTC. The gene calls are TRBV6-1 and TRBJ2-7; 9 nucleotides agree with TRBD1. The J segment lost 6 bases and the V segment lost 5 bases, leaving 5 bases of the junction unmatched. Germline V gene sequence: CDR1 MNHNS, CDR2 SASEGT. The CDR3 is 13 amino acids.

The V gene is TRBV5-6, the J gene TRBJ2-4; perhaps TRBD2 as D (5 bases). Germline V gives CDR1 SGHDT, CDR2 YYEEEE. The CDR3 spans 15 residues. Trimming stripped 5 bases from V and 3 bases from J, with 15 bases between. In DNA form, the CDR3 reads TGTGCCAGCAGTATTAATGACTACGACAAAAACATTCAGTACTTC. This encodes CASSINDYDKNIQYF.

V usage is TRBV28 and J usage is TRBJ1-2, with 9 bases matching TRBD1. V dropped 8 bases and J dropped 8; count of bases not matched to a gene: 12. The CDR3 spans 14 residues. Germline CDR1 reads MDHEN; CDR2 reads SYDVKM. DNA of the CDR3: TGTGCCAGCGTATACAACCGGGACAGGGTAGGCTACACCTTC. Protein sequence: CASVYNRDRVGYTF.

The chain links TRBV28 to TRBJ1-5; D is possibly TRBD1 (5 bases). This CDR3 is built from 15 residues. From germline, CDR1 is MDHEN and CDR2 SYDVKM. Between the trimmed V and J ends, which lost 7 bases and 4 bases, there was a span of 17 bases. This CDR3 reads CASNPTGGGNQPQHF. The CDR3, as DNA: TGTGCCAGCAACCCCACGGGGGGAGGGAATCAGCCCCAGCATTTT. The variable domain in full, completed from reference TRBV28 and TRBJ1-5, reads DVKVTQSSRYLVKRTGEKVFLECVQDMDHENMFWYRQDPGLGLRLIYFSYDVKMKEKGDIPEGYSVSREKKERFSLILESASTNQTSMYLCASNPTGGGNQPQHFGDGTRLSIL.

The chain is built from TRBV2 and TRBJ2-1; 12 nucleotides line up with TRBD2. CDR3 length equals 14 residues. The germline V gene has CDR1 SNHLY and CDR2 FYNNEI. V lost 7 bases to trimming and J lost 8 bases; unmatched junction nucleotides: 6. The CDR3 protein is CASTRTSGTDEQFF. For the CDR3, the DNA is TGTGCCAGCACCCGGACTAGCGGGACGGATGAGCAGTTCTTC.

The chain couples TRBV13 to TRBJ2-2; 7 bases map to TRBD1. Trimming removed 3 bases from V and 3 bases from J; junction bases left unmatched: 7. The germline gives CDR1 PRHDT, CDR2 FYEKMQ (reference sequence). This CDR3 is 16 amino acids long. CDR3 sequence: CASSFPGQSYTGELFF. DNA of the CDR3: TGTGCCAGCAGCTTCCCGGGACAGTCTTACACCGGGGAGCTGTTTTTT.

The gene calls are TRBV5-1 and TRBJ2-1; 8 nucleotides match TRBD1. Germline CDR1 is SGHRS and CDR2 is YFSETQ. The CDR3 extends over 14 amino acids. With V trimmed by 4 bases and J by 5 bases, 5 bases remained unmatched. The CDR3 reads CASSPWGQDNEQFF. CDR3 bases: TGCGCCAGCAGCCCCTGGGGACAGGACAATGAGCAGTTCTTC. Combining the CDR3 with reference TRBV5-1 and TRBJ2-1 gives the whole variable domain KAGVTQTPRYLIKTRGQQVTLSCSPISGHRSVSWYQQTPGQGLQFLFEYFSETQRNKGNFPGRFSGRQFSNSRSEMNVSTLELGDSALYLCASSPWGQDNEQFFGPGTRLTVL.

The J gene is TRBJ2-7, the V gene TRBV20-1; no firm D call. The CDR3 contains 11 residues. Trimming stripped 6 bases from V and 6 bases from J, with 12 bases between. Per germline, CDR1 DFQATT and CDR2 SNEGSKA (reference sequence). CDR3 bases: TGCAGTGCCCTTTGGTACAGCGAGCAGTACTTC. This gives the protein CSALWYSEQYF.

The chain combines TRBV19 with TRBJ1-1; 7 bases agree with TRBD1. Germline CDR1 reads LNHDA; CDR2 reads SQIVND (reference sequence). CDR3 length: 16 amino acids. With 6 bases clipped from V and 3 bases from J, the junction kept 13 bases outside the gene matches. CDR3 DNA sequence: TGTGCCAGTAGAGGGGGGCAGGGGGGTCGGGACACTGAAGCTTTCTTT. Translating it yields CASRGGQGGRDTEAFF.

The rearrangement uses TRBV7-9 and TRBJ1-6; 10 bases are a match to TRBD1. This CDR3 spans 14 amino acids. The trim removed 1 base at V and 13 bases at J, leaving 4 bases unmatched. Germline V lookup: CDR1 SEHNR, CDR2 FQNEAQ (reference sequence). CDR3 in DNA: TGTGCCAGCAGCTTAGGACAGGGGGCGCGGCCCCTCCACTTT. Amino acids: CASSLGQGARPLHF.

V gene TRBV4-1 combines with J gene TRBJ1-2; the D is unclear. Between the trimmed V and J ends, which lost 8 bases and 8 bases, there was a span of 12 bases. CDR1 and CDR2 from the germline V gene are MGHRA and YSYEKL. CDR3 size: 11 residues. The DNA of the CDR3 is TGCGCCAGCGCTAGTGGATACGGCTACACCTTC. It specifies CASASGYGYTF.

The chain is built from TRBV5-1 and TRBJ2-7, with unresolved D. The CDR3 covers 12 residues. V gave up 4 bases and J gave up 3 bases, with 8 bases separating them. CDR1 and CDR2 from the germline V gene are SGHRS and YFSETQ. The CDR3 sequence: CASSPDIYEQYF. The CDR3, as DNA: TGCGCCAGCAGCCCAGACATCTACGAGCAGTACTTC.

V and J are TRBV11-2 and TRBJ2-7; the D gene is possibly TRBD1 (6 bases). This CDR3 has 13 residues. With 4 bases removed from V and 5 bases from J, the gap between germline ends came to 12 bases. Germline assignment: CDR1 SGHAT and CDR2 FQNNGV. The CDR3 loop reads CASSSVQGHEQYF. The CDR3 nucleotides read TGTGCCAGCAGCTCCGTACAGGGCCACGAGCAGTACTTC.